This entry is about one T cell receptor beta chain. What it recognizes is unknown. The sample is drawn from a study of PD-1 blockade in classical Hodgkin lymphoma. About the study: Each patient was given nivolumab 3 mg/kg through a vein every 2 weeks.

Time point indicated: cycle 4 day 1 (C4D1), after 6 weeks of nivolumab. Following autologous stem cell transplantation, relapse occurred in every patient, and exposure to brentuximab vedotin varied. Here immunoSEQ multiplex PCR was the method, and the copy in TCRdb shows in-frame clones only, minus some. In the table there are roughly 42,000 clones, roughly two thirds of which are singletons. The CDR3 spans 17 residues. CDR1 MNHNS and CDR2 SASEGT come from the germline V gene. Trimming cost V 4 bases and J 3 bases; bases outside gene matches: 12. Findings of the study overall: The repertoire differences lack a defined cause, possibly disease activity or prior therapy. Baseline diversity was lower in partial responders and progressors than complete responders. Patients excluded were those beginning nivolumab under 1 year after ASCT.

The TCR was taken from a human donor with classical Hodgkin lymphoma. This chain joins TRBV6-1 and TRBJ1-1; 9 positions match TRBD1. The starting material was peripheral blood mononuclear cells (PBMCs), obtained before the fourth cycle of nivolumab. The CDR3 bases are TGTGCCAGCAGTGCGGGACAGGGCACGGGAACCGACACTGAAGCTTTCTTT. Its translation is CASSAGQGTGTDTEAFF.